This T cell receptor beta chain was recovered during a study of CD8+CD57+ T cells in acquired aplastic anemia. The CDR3 totals 15 residues. Germline V gene data show CDR1 as GTSNPN and CDR2 as SVGIG (reference sequence). V lost 1 base to trimming and J lost 5 bases; unmatched junction nucleotides: 5. The use of genomic DNA as template underpinned the TCR beta VDJ and CDR3 profiling. A single record per CDR3 protein comes from TCRdb applying MiXCR to the reads. The sample yields about 160,000 distinct CDR3 sequences, around 40% seen once. This clonotype was detected many times. Its target is unknown. Study-level points and caveats: The CD8+ Simpson's diversity of patients and controls was not significantly different.

The sequencing sample was made of sorted CD4+, CD8+, or CD8+CD57+ T cells (not recorded which) from PBMCs. This TCR came from a human donor in good health. The rearrangement joins TRBV30 to TRBJ1-6; 7 nucleotides align to TRBD1. The CDR3 DNA reads TGTGCCTGGAGTGGACTCGGGACAGATAATTCACCCCTCCACTTT. It codes for CAWSGLGTDNSPLHF.